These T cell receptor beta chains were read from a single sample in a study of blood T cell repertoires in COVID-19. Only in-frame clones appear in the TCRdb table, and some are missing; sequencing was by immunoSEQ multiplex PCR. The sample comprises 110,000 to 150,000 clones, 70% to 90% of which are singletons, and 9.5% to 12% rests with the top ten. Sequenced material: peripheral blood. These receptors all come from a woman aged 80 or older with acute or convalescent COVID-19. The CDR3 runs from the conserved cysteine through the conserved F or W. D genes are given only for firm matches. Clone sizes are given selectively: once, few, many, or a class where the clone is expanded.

CDR3aa: CAIGGVYGYTF
CDR3nt: TGTGCCATTGGGGGGGTTTATGGCTACACCTTC
v_gene: TRBV10-3
d_gene: NA
abundance: NA
j_gene: TRBJ1-2

CDR3aa: CASSFGQGIISGANVLTF
CDR3nt: TGTGCCAGCAGCTTCGGACAGGGCATAATCTCTGGGGCCAACGTCCTGACTTTC
v_gene: TRBV5-5
d_gene: TRBD1
abundance: NA
j_gene: TRBJ2-6

CDR3aa: CASSLQGNDGELFF
CDR3nt: TGTGCCAGCAGCCTACAGGGGAACGACGGGGAGCTGTTTTTT
v_gene: TRBV5-4
d_gene: TRBD1
abundance: once
j_gene: TRBJ2-2

CDR3aa: CASSQALGGSPMSTEAFF
CDR3nt: TGTGCCAGCAGCCAAGCTTTGGGAGGGAGCCCAATGTCGACTGAAGCTTTCTTT
v_gene: TRBV3-1/TRBV3-2
d_gene: NA
abundance: NA
j_gene: TRBJ1-1

CDR3aa: CASSIQGEDSPLHF
CDR3nt: TGTGCCAGTAGTATACAAGGAGAGGATTCACCCCTCCACTTT
v_gene: TRBV19
d_gene: NA
abundance: NA
j_gene: TRBJ1-6

CDR3aa: CASNVFSGSGNTIYF
CDR3nt: TGTGCCAGCAACGTTTTCTCGGGATCTGGAAACACCATATATTTT
v_gene: TRBV6-5
d_gene: NA
abundance: NA
j_gene: TRBJ1-3

CDR3aa: CASSQEARISYNEQFF
CDR3nt: TGCGCCAGCAGCCAAGAAGCCAGGATCTCCTACAATGAGCAGTTCTTC
v_gene: TRBV4-1
d_gene: NA
abundance: NA
j_gene: TRBJ2-1

CDR3aa: CASSIDRYAGEAFF
CDR3nt: TGTGCCAGTAGTATAGACAGGTACGCGGGTGAAGCTTTCTTT
v_gene: TRBV19
d_gene: NA
abundance: NA
j_gene: TRBJ1-1

CDR3aa: CASSFPGLGREKLFF
CDR3nt: TGTGCCAGCAGCTTCCCGGGACTGGGGCGCGAAAAACTGTTTTTT
v_gene: TRBV7-2
d_gene: NA
abundance: NA
j_gene: TRBJ1-4

CDR3aa: CASRTRPTGELFF
CDR3nt: TGTGCCAGCCGGACTCGTCCCACCGGGGAGCTGTTTTTT
v_gene: TRBV18
d_gene: NA
abundance: NA
j_gene: TRBJ2-2

CDR3aa: CASSPRGGTQSSGANVLTF
CDR3nt: TGTGCCAGCAGCCCTCGGGGAGGGACTCAGAGCTCTGGGGCCAACGTCCTGACTTTC
v_gene: TRBV7-3
d_gene: TRBD2
abundance: NA
j_gene: TRBJ2-6

CDR3aa: CASSGSGSPRGTEAFF
CDR3nt: TGTGCCAGCAGCGGTTCAGGCAGCCCCAGGGGCACTGAAGCTTTCTTT
v_gene: TRBV9
d_gene: NA
abundance: NA
j_gene: TRBJ1-1

CDR3aa: CASSSPTGRTEAFF
CDR3nt: TGCGCCAGCAGCTCACCGACAGGGAGAACTGAAGCTTTCTTT
v_gene: TRBV5-1
d_gene: TRBD1
abundance: NA
j_gene: TRBJ1-1

CDR3aa: CASSDMSAGNTIYF
CDR3nt: TGTGCCAGCAGCGACATGTCGGCTGGAAACACCATATATTTT
v_gene: TRBV5-4
d_gene: NA
abundance: NA
j_gene: TRBJ1-3

CDR3aa: CASSFTPTNYGYTF
CDR3nt: TGTGCCAGCAGCTTCACACCGACTAACTATGGCTACACCTTC
v_gene: TRBV7-9
d_gene: NA
abundance: NA
j_gene: TRBJ1-2

CDR3aa: CASSRTSLDEQFF
CDR3nt: TGTGCCAGCAGCCGGACTAGCCTGGATGAGCAGTTCTTC
v_gene: TRBV3-1/TRBV3-2
d_gene: TRBD2
abundance: NA
j_gene: TRBJ2-1

CDR3aa: CASSGFLGQGHYEQYF
CDR3nt: TGTGCCAGCAGTGGGTTTCTGGGACAGGGACACTACGAGCAGTACTTC
v_gene: TRBV6-1
d_gene: TRBD1
abundance: NA
j_gene: TRBJ2-7

CDR3aa: CASSPPGTGGDEQYF
CDR3nt: TGTGCCAGCTCACCACCAGGGACAGGGGGCGACGAGCAGTACTTC
v_gene: TRBV18
d_gene: TRBD1
abundance: NA
j_gene: TRBJ2-7

CDR3aa: CASSEQGRTEAFF
CDR3nt: TGTGCCAGCAGTGAGCAGGGGCGCACTGAAGCTTTCTTT
v_gene: TRBV27
d_gene: NA
abundance: NA
j_gene: TRBJ1-1

CDR3aa: CASSEEAGAMNTEAFF
CDR3nt: TGTGCCAGCAGTGAAGAGGCAGGGGCTATGAACACTGAAGCTTTCTTT
v_gene: TRBV2
d_gene: NA
abundance: NA
j_gene: TRBJ1-1

CDR3aa: CASSLGQGGNQPQHF
CDR3nt: TGTGCCAGCAGCTTGGGGCAGGGGGGCAATCAGCCCCAGCATTTT
v_gene: TRBV5-8
d_gene: TRBD1
abundance: NA
j_gene: TRBJ1-5

CDR3aa: CASSQATTRTQYF
CDR3nt: TGTGCCAGCAGCCAAGCAACAACAAGAACGCAGTATTTT
v_gene: TRBV3-1/TRBV3-2
d_gene: NA
abundance: NA
j_gene: TRBJ2-3

CDR3aa: CASSFVGGETQYF
CDR3nt: TGTGCCAGCAGCTTCGTCGGAGGGGAGACCCAGTACTTC
v_gene: TRBV7-2
d_gene: NA
abundance: NA
j_gene: TRBJ2-5

CDR3aa: CASKGQGGRGEKLFF
CDR3nt: TGTGCCAGCAAAGGACAGGGGGGAAGGGGTGAAAAACTGTTTTTT
v_gene: TRBV2
d_gene: TRBD1
abundance: NA
j_gene: TRBJ1-4

CDR3aa: CASRDRGRNQPQHF
CDR3nt: TGTGCCAGCAGGGACAGGGGACGCAATCAGCCCCAGCATTTT
v_gene: TRBV6-5
d_gene: TRBD1
abundance: NA
j_gene: TRBJ1-5

CDR3aa: CASSLEGATGGAVNGYTF
CDR3nt: TGTGCCAGCAGCTTAGAAGGAGCGACGGGGGGCGCGGTAAATGGCTACACCTTC
v_gene: TRBV11-3
d_gene: NA
abundance: NA
j_gene: TRBJ1-2

CDR3aa: CASSPTYTGSLNSPLHF
CDR3nt: TGTGCCAGCAGCCCCACATATACAGGGTCCCTTAATTCACCCCTCCACTTT
v_gene: TRBV9
d_gene: NA
abundance: NA
j_gene: TRBJ1-6

CDR3aa: CASSLGAGGAYEQYF
CDR3nt: TGCGCCAGCAGCTTGGGTGCGGGGGGTGCCTACGAGCAGTACTTC
v_gene: TRBV5-1
d_gene: TRBD2
abundance: NA
j_gene: TRBJ2-7

CDR3aa: CASSLRGSGEETQYF
CDR3nt: TGTGCCAGCAGCCTACGCGGTAGCGGGGAAGAGACCCAGTACTTC
v_gene: TRBV7-9
d_gene: TRBD2
abundance: once
j_gene: TRBJ2-5

CDR3aa: CASSPRDRGNEKLFF
CDR3nt: TGCGCCAGCAGCCCAAGGGACAGGGGGAATGAAAAACTGTTTTTT
v_gene: TRBV5-1
d_gene: TRBD1
abundance: NA
j_gene: TRBJ1-4

CDR3aa: CASSTQSRGPLHF
CDR3nt: TGTGCCAGCAGTACCCAAAGCAGGGGACCCCTCCACTTT
v_gene: TRBV2
d_gene: NA
abundance: NA
j_gene: TRBJ1-6

CDR3aa: CASSQVLLGAGYTF
CDR3nt: TGCGCCAGCAGCCAAGTCCTCTTAGGGGCTGGCTACACCTTC
v_gene: TRBV4-1
d_gene: NA
abundance: NA
j_gene: TRBJ1-2

CDR3aa: CASSQWTADTEAFF
CDR3nt: TGTGCCAGCAGCCAATGGACAGCGGACACTGAAGCTTTCTTT
v_gene: TRBV14
d_gene: NA
abundance: NA
j_gene: TRBJ1-1

CDR3aa: CASSGAAGINYGYTF
CDR3nt: TGTGCCAGCAGCGGGGCGGCCGGTATTAACTATGGCTACACCTTC
v_gene: TRBV7-2
d_gene: NA
abundance: NA
j_gene: TRBJ1-2

CDR3aa: CASSIGQGYVYTEAFF
CDR3nt: TGTGCCAGTAGTATAGGACAGGGGTATGTGTACACTGAAGCTTTCTTT
v_gene: TRBV19
d_gene: TRBD1
abundance: NA
j_gene: TRBJ1-1

CDR3aa: CASSSQWGGADEKLFF
CDR3nt: TGTGCCAGCAGCTCCCAATGGGGGGGCGCAGATGAAAAACTGTTTTTT
v_gene: TRBV7-2
d_gene: NA
abundance: NA
j_gene: TRBJ1-4

CDR3aa: CASSLDGGAAEAFF
CDR3nt: TGTGCCAGCAGCTTAGATGGGGGGGCTGCTGAAGCTTTCTTT
v_gene: TRBV7-9
d_gene: NA
abundance: NA
j_gene: TRBJ1-1

CDR3aa: CASSYQVGHADTQYF
CDR3nt: TGTGCCAGCAGCTACCAGGTTGGGCATGCAGATACGCAGTATTTT
v_gene: TRBV7-9
d_gene: NA
abundance: NA
j_gene: TRBJ2-3

CDR3aa: CAWTDGTYEQYF
CDR3nt: TGTGCCTGGACCGACGGGACCTACGAGCAGTACTTC
v_gene: TRBV30
d_gene: NA
abundance: once
j_gene: TRBJ2-7

CDR3aa: CASSQWTGGGYTF
CDR3nt: TGCGCCAGCAGTCAATGGACAGGGGGTGGCTACACCTTC
v_gene: TRBV23-1
d_gene: TRBD1
abundance: NA
j_gene: TRBJ1-2

CDR3aa: CAISSHGGRGSSNTGELFF
CDR3nt: TGTGCCATCAGTTCCCACGGGGGGAGGGGATCTTCGAACACCGGGGAGCTGTTTTTT
v_gene: TRBV10-3
d_gene: TRBD2
abundance: NA
j_gene: TRBJ2-2

CDR3aa: CASLGLAGGPVNEQFF
CDR3nt: TGCGCCAGTTTGGGACTAGCGGGGGGGCCTGTCAATGAGCAGTTCTTC
v_gene: TRBV5-1
d_gene: TRBD2
abundance: NA
j_gene: TRBJ2-1

CDR3aa: CAWSASGGADEQFF
CDR3nt: TGTGCCTGGAGTGCTAGCGGGGGGGCCGATGAGCAGTTCTTC
v_gene: TRBV30
d_gene: TRBD2
abundance: NA
j_gene: TRBJ2-1

CDR3aa: CASSPRQGVNTEAFF
CDR3nt: TGTGCCAGCAGCCCCCGACAGGGGGTGAACACTGAAGCTTTCTTT
v_gene: TRBV13
d_gene: TRBD1
abundance: NA
j_gene: TRBJ1-1